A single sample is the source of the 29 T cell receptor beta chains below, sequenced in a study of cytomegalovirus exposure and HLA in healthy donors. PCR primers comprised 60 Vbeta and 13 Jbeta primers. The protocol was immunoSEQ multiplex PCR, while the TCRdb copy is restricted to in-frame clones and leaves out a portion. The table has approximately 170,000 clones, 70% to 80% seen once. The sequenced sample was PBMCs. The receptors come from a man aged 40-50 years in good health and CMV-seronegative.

The CDR3: CASSLGEDVKLFF. For the CDR3, the DNA is TGTGCCAGCAGCTTAGGGGAGGATGTAAAACTGTTTTTT. The chain links TRBV7-6 to TRBJ1-4; D is ambiguous. The CDR3 consists of 13 residues. V lost 1 base and J lost 10, with 10 bases in between. Germline lookup yields CDR1 SGHVS and CDR2 FNYEAQ.

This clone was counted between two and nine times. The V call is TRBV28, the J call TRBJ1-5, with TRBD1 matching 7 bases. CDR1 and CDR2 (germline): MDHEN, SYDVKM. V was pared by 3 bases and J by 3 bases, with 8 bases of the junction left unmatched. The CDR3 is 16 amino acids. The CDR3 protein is CASSFADRVNNQPQHF. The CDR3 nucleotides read TGTGCCAGCAGTTTCGCCGACAGGGTTAACAATCAGCCCCAGCATTTT.

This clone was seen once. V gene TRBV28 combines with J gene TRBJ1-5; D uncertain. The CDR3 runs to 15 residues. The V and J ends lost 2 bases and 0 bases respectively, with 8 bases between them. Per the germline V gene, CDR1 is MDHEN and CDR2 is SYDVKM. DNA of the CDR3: TGTGCCAGCAGTTTACCAGGATATAGCAATCAGCCCCAGCATTTT. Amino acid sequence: CASSLPGYSNQPQHF.

The DNA of the CDR3 is TGTGCCAGCAGCCTGGGCGATACGCAGTATTTT. The encoded protein is CASSLGDTQYF. This chain links TRBV6-4 with TRBJ2-3, with D unresolved. Per germline, CDR1 MRHNA and CDR2 SNTAGT. The CDR3 consists of 11 residues. The germline V and J ends were trimmed by 6 bases and 6 bases, with 7 bases remaining between them.

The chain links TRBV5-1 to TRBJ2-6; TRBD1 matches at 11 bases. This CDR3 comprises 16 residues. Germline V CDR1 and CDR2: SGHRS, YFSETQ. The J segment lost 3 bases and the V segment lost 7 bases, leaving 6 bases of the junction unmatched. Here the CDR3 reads CASSRTGGGGANVLTF. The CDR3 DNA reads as TGCGCCAGCTCAAGGACAGGGGGCGGTGGGGCCAACGTCCTGACTTTC.

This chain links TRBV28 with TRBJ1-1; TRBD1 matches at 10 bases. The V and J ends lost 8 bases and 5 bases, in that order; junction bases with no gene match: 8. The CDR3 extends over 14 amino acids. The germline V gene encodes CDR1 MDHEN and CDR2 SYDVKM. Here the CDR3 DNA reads TGTGCCAGCTGGGACAGGGGCTATGAGACTGAAGCTTTCTTT. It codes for CASWDRGYETEAFF.

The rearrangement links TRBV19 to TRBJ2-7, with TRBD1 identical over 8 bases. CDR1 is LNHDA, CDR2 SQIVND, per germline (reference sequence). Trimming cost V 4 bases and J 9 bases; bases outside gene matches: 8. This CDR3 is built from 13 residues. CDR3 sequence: CASSRGQEAVQYF. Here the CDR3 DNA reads TGTGCCAGTAGTAGGGGACAGGAAGCTGTGCAGTACTTC.

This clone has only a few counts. In DNA form, the CDR3 reads TGTGCCGGACAACGGTATACTAATGAAAAACTGTTTTTT. It specifies CAGQRYTNEKLFF. V gene TRBV2 combines with J gene TRBJ1-4; possibly TRBD1 for D (5 bases). Per the germline V gene, CDR1 is SNHLY and CDR2 is FYNNEI. Trimming shortened V by 11 bases and J by 2 bases, and 12 bases separated the two germline ends. The CDR3 runs 13 residues. Using reference TRBV2 and TRBJ1-4 for the parts outside the CDR3, the full variable domain is EPEVTQTPSHQVTQMGQEVILRCVPISNHLYFYWYRQILGQKVEFLVSFYNNEISEKSEIFDDQFSVERPDGSNFTLKIRSTKLEDSAMYFCAGQRYTNEKLFFGSGTQLSVL.

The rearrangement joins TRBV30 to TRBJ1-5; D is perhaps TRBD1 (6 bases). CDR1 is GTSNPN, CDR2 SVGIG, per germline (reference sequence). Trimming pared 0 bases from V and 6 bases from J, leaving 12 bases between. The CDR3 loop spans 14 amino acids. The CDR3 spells CAWSVWGGGQPQHF. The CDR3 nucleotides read TGTGCCTGGAGTGTATGGGGGGGCGGTCAGCCCCAGCATTTT. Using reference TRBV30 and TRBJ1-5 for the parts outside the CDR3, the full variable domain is SQTIHQWPATLVQPVGSPLSLECTVEGTSNPNLYWYRQAAGRGLQLLFYSVGIGQISSEVPQNLSASRPQDRQFILSSKKLLLSDSGFYLCAWSVWGGGQPQHFGDGTRLSIL.

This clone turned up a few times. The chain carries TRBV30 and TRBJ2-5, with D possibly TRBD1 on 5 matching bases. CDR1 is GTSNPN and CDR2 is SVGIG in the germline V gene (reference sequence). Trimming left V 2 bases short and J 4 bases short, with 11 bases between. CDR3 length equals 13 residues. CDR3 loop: CAWSPRARETQYF. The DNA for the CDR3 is TGTGCCTGGAGTCCCAGGGCACGAGAGACCCAGTACTTC.

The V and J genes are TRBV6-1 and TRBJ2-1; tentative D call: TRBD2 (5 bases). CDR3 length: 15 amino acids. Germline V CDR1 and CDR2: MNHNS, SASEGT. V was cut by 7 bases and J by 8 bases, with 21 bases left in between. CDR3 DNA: TGTGCCAGCACGCCGACGGACTCTGTTCTAGATGAGCAGTTCTTC. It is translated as CASTPTDSVLDEQFF.

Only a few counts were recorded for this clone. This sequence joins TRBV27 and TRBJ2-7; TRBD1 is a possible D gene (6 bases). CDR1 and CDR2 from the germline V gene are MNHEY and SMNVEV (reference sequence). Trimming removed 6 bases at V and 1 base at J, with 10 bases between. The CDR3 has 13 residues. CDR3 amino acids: CASRKDRSYEQYF. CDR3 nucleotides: TGTGCCAGCAGAAAAGACAGGTCCTACGAGCAGTACTTC.

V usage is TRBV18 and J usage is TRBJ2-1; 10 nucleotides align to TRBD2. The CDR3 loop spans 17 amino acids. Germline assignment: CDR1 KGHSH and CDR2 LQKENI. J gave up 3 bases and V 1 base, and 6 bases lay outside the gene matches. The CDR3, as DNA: TGTGCCAGCTCACCACTGGATCCTAGCGGGGGCTACAATGAGCAGTTCTTC. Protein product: CASSPLDPSGGYNEQFF.

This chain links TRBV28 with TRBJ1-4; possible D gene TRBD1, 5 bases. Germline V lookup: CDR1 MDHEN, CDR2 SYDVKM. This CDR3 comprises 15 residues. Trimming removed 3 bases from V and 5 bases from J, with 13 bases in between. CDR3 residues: CASSLGGAGNEKLFF. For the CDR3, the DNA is TGTGCCAGCAGTTTGGGAGGGGCGGGGAATGAAAAACTGTTTTTT.

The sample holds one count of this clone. CDR3 region: CASSPPRGEGTTTGELFF. The CDR3 nucleotides read TGTGCCAGCTCACCACCTCGAGGGGAGGGTACGACCACCGGGGAGCTGTTTTTT. V gene TRBV18 combines with J gene TRBJ2-2, with 7 nucleotides matching TRBD2. V shed 0 bases, J shed 4 bases, and the junction held 11 bases outside the gene matches. This CDR3 region has 18 residues. Germline-derived CDR1 and CDR2 are KGHSH and LQKENI.

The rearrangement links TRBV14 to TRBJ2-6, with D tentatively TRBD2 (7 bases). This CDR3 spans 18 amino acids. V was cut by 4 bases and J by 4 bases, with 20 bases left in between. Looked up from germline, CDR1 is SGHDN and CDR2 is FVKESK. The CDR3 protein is CASSPRLGGGPGANVLTF. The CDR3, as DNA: TGTGCCAGCAGCCCCCGACTGGGAGGGGGGCCCGGGGCCAACGTCCTGACTTTC.

CDR3 nucleotide sequence: TGCGCCAGCAGCTCCACCGGGACAGGGGTTGCTGAAGCTTTCTTT. Its translation: CASSSTGTGVAEAFF. The rearrangement uses TRBV5-1 and TRBJ1-1; the match to TRBD1 covers 10 bases. Trimming took 3 bases from V and 6 from J; bases not matched to a gene: 8. CDR1 and CDR2 (germline): SGHRS, YFSETQ. The CDR3 totals 15 residues. The variable domain in full, completed from reference TRBV5-1 and TRBJ1-1, reads KAGVTQTPRYLIKTRGQQVTLSCSPISGHRSVSWYQQTPGQGLQFLFEYFSETQRNKGNFPGRFSGRQFSNSRSEMNVSTLELGDSALYLCASSSTGTGVAEAFFGQGTRLTVV.

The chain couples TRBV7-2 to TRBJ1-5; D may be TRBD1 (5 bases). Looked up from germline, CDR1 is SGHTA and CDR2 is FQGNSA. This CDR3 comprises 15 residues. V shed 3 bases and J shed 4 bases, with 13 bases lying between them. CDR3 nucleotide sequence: TGTGCCAGCAGCTTGGGGCAGACTCCTAATCAGCCCCAGCATTTT. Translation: CASSLGQTPNQPQHF.

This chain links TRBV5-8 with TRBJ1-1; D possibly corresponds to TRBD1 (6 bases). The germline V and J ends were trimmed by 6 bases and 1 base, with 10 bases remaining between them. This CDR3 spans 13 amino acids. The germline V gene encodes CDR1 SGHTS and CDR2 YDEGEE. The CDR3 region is CASTQDRNTEAFF. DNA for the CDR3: TGTGCCAGCACCCAGGACAGGAACACTGAAGCTTTCTTT.

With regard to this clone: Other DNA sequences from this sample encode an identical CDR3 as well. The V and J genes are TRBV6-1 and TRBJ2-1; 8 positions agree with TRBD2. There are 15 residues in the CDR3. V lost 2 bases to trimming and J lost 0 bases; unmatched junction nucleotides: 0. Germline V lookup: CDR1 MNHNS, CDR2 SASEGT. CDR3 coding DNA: TGTGCCAGCAGTGAACTAGCGGGCTCCTACAATGAGCAGTTCTTC. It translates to CASSELAGSYNEQFF.

In DNA form, the CDR3 reads TGTGCCAGCAGTACGGGGGGGAGCAATCAGCCCCAGCATTTT. Its protein is CASSTGGSNQPQHF. This chain connects TRBV9 to TRBJ1-5, with a possible D match to TRBD1 (5 bases). Germline V lookup: CDR1 SGDLS, CDR2 YYNGEE. Trimming stripped 5 bases from V and 1 base from J, with 10 bases between. The CDR3 spans 14 residues.

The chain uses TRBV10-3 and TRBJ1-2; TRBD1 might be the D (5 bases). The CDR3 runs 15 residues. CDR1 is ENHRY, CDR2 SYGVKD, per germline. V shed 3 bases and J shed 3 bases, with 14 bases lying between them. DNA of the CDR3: TGTGCCATCAGTGATATCCGCAGGGATCACTATGGCTACACCTTC. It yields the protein CAISDIRRDHYGYTF.

In nucleotides, the CDR3 is TGTGCCAGCAACCGCAGGGGCCCCAATAGCAATCAGCCCCAGCATTTT. Translated, it gives CASNRRGPNSNQPQHF. This chain uses TRBV28 with TRBJ1-5, with D possibly matching TRBD1 (6 bases). V was shortened by 7 bases and J by 0 bases, with 16 bases between the two germline ends. This CDR3 comprises 16 residues. From germline, CDR1 is MDHEN and CDR2 SYDVKM.

The CDR3 here is CASSVAGLAGTNEQFF. The CDR3 DNA follows: TGTGCCAGCAGCGTAGCTGGGCTAGCTGGGACAAATGAGCAGTTCTTC. The chain uses TRBV9 and TRBJ2-1; perhaps TRBD1 as D (6 bases). The CDR3 spans 16 residues. CDR1 SGDLS and CDR2 YYNGEE come from the germline V gene. V was cut by 0 bases and J by 7 bases, with 17 bases left in between.

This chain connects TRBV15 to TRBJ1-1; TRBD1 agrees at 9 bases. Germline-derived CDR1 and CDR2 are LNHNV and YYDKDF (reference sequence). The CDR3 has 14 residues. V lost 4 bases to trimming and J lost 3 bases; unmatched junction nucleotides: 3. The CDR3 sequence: CATSIRDRDTEAFF. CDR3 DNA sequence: TGTGCCACCAGCATCCGGGACAGGGACACTGAAGCTTTCTTT.

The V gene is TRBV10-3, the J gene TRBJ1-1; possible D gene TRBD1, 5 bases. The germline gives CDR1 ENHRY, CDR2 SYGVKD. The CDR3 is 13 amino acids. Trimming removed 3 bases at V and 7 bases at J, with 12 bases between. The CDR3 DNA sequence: TGTGCCATCAGTGAAGGGACTGACGGTGAAGCTTTCTTT. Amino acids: CAISEGTDGEAFF.

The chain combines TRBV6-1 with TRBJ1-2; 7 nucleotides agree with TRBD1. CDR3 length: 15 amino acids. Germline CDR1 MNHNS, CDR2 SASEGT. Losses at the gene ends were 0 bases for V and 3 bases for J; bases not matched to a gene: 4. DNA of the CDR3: TGTGCCAGCAGTGAAGCTATGGGACAGCACTATGGCTACACCTTC. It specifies CASSEAMGQHYGYTF.

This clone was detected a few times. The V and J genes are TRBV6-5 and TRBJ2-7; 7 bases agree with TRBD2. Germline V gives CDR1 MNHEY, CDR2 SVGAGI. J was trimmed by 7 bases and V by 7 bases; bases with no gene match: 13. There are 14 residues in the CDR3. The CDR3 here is CASTLSPGRGEQYF. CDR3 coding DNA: TGTGCCAGCACCCTCTCCCCAGGGAGGGGAGAGCAGTACTTC.

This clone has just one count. The CDR3 here is CASSFQGAGTDTQYF. For the CDR3, the DNA is TGTGCCAGCAGCTTCCAGGGGGCCGGCACAGATACGCAGTATTTT. This chain links TRBV7-9 with TRBJ2-3; TRBD1 matches at 8 bases. V dropped 3 bases and J dropped 1; count of bases not matched to a gene: 3. Germline V lookup: CDR1 SEHNR, CDR2 FQNEAQ (reference sequence). The CDR3 runs to 15 residues. The variable domain in full, with the rest retrieved from reference TRBV7-9 and TRBJ2-3, is DTGVSQNPRHKITKRGQNVTFRCDPISEHNRLYWYRQTLGQGPEFLTYFQNEAQLEKSRLLSDRFSAERPKGSFSTLEIQRTEQGDSAMYLCASSFQGAGTDTQYFGPGTRLTVL.